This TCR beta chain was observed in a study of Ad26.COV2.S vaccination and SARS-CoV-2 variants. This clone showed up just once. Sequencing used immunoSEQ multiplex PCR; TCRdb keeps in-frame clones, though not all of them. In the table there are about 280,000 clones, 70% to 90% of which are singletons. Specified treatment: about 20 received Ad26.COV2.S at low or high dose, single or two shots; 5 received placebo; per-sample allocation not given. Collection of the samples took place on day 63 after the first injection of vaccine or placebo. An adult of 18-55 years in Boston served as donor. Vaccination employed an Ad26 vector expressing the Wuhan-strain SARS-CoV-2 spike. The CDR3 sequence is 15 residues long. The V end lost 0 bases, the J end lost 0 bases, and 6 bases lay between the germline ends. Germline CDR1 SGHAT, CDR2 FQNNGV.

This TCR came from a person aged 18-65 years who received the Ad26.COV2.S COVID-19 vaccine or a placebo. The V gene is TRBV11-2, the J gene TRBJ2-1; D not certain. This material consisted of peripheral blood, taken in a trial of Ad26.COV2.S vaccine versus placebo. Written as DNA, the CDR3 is TGTGCCAGCAGCTTAGATGGCTTCTCCTACAATGAGCAGTTCTTC. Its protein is CASSLDGFSYNEQFF.